This T cell receptor beta chain was captured by sequencing in a study of blood T cell repertoires in COVID-19. Looked up from germline, CDR1 is LNHDA and CDR2 is SQIVND (reference sequence). The CDR3 extends over 11 amino acids. Trimming took 6 bases from V and 5 from J, leaving 4 bases between them. The table came from immunoSEQ multiplex PCR; TCRdb's copy has only in-frame clones and leaves some out. The table has approximately 300,000 clones, approximately 90% seen once. The J gene is TRBJ2-2, the V gene TRBV19, with unresolved D. This TCR derives from a woman in her twenties or thirties who had been exposed to COVID-19. Specimen: PBMCs or T cells enriched from blood (not recorded which). CDR3 DNA sequence: TGTGCCAGTAGGACAACCGGGGAGCTGTTTTTT. It yields the protein CASRTTGELFF.